The present T cell receptor (beta chain) was sequenced within a study of CD8 T cells in ankylosing spondylitis. This CDR3 has 17 residues. V lost 3 bases to trimming and J lost 5 bases; unmatched junction nucleotides: 12. CDR1 is SGHVS, CDR2 FNYEAQ, per germline. From the 5' RACE reads, TCRdb called clonotypes with MiXCR, one entry per CDR3 protein. The table shows 300,000 to 400,000 distinct CDR3 sequences, with around 10% occurring only once. Sequencing was carried out using blood, either unsorted or a sorted T cell fraction (not recorded which). The TCR originated in a female donor with ankylosing spondylitis or in good health (not recorded which). This rearrangement joins TRBV7-6 to TRBJ2-3, with 9 bases identical to TRBD2. The CDR3, as DNA: TGTGCCAGCAGCTTCAATGCGGGGGGGTCGGGCGGAGATACGCAGTATTTT. This gives the protein CASSFNAGGSGGDTQYF.